The 9 T cell receptor beta chains below were found in one sample sequenced in a study of Ad26.COV2.S vaccination and SARS-CoV-2 variants. Libraries were prepared by immunoSEQ multiplex PCR; TCRdb keeps only in-frame clonotypes and omits some of them. Counted here are fewer than 100,000 clones, about four fifths occurring once; the ten biggest clones make up about 15%. The sequenced sample was peripheral blood, obtained after recovery from COVID-19. The receptors originated from a human donor who had recovered from COVID-19.

This chain joins TRBV24-1 and TRBJ1-2; tentative D call: TRBD1 (6 bases). The CDR3 consists of 14 residues. CDR1 is KGHDR, CDR2 SFDVKD, per germline. With 6 bases removed from V and 4 bases from J, the gap between germline ends came to 14 bases. The CDR3 DNA reads as TGTGCCACCAGTCGATCGACAGGAGCCTATGGCTACACCTTC. This codes for CATSRSTGAYGYTF.

The rearrangement links TRBV28 to TRBJ1-6; 9 nucleotides agree with TRBD1. V lost 5 bases, J lost 10 bases, and 6 bases stayed unmatched. The V gene's germline CDR1 is MDHEN and CDR2 SYDVKM. The CDR3 is 14 amino acids. This CDR3 is CASSPGTGPSPLHF. DNA of the CDR3: TGTGCCAGCAGTCCCGGGACAGGGCCCTCACCCCTCCACTTT.

The genes are TRBV27 and TRBJ2-3, with TRBD2 matching over 9 bases. Germline CDR1 MNHEY, CDR2 SMNVEV (reference sequence). The CDR3 is 15 amino acids. J was trimmed by 4 bases and V by 2 bases; bases with no gene match: 4. The CDR3 is CASSLVSGGPDTQYF. Here the CDR3 DNA reads TGTGCCAGCAGTTTAGTTAGCGGGGGACCAGATACGCAGTATTTT.

The V call is TRBV5-4, the J call TRBJ2-7; D ambiguous. Germline V gene lookup returns CDR1 SGHNT and CDR2 YYREEE (reference sequence). Trimming pared 4 bases from V and 6 bases from J, leaving 11 bases between. The CDR3 loop spans 12 amino acids. The CDR3 DNA is TGTGCCAGCAGCCTCAACGGGCCCGAGCAGTACTTC. Residues: CASSLNGPEQYF.

This clone is deemed medium-sized. The gene calls are TRBV27 and TRBJ2-5, with TRBD1 as a possible D gene (6 bases). This CDR3 contains 13 residues. Germline loops: CDR1 MNHEY, CDR2 SMNVEV (reference sequence). Trimming removed 4 bases at V and 4 bases at J, with 10 bases between. The CDR3 DNA sequence: TGTGCCAGCAGTTCACAGGGCCCAGAGACCCAGTACTTC. Translated: CASSSQGPETQYF.

This chain connects TRBV5-4 to TRBJ2-7; D may correspond to TRBD1 or TRBD2 (5 bases each). The V and J ends lost 4 bases and 1 base respectively, with 15 bases between them. Germline V CDR1 and CDR2: SGHNT, YYREEE (reference sequence). This CDR3 is built from 15 residues. The CDR3 DNA sequence: TGTGCCAGCAGCCCGGGGCTTACTAGGTCCTACGAGCAGTACTTC. This translates into CASSPGLTRSYEQYF.

This rearrangement joins TRBV27 to TRBJ2-7, with 10 nucleotides matching TRBD1. Germline assignment: CDR1 MNHEY and CDR2 SMNVEV (reference sequence). V was pared by 3 bases and J by 3 bases, with 2 bases of the junction left unmatched. The CDR3 consists of 14 residues. The chain's CDR3 is CASSFGTGDYEQYF. The CDR3 nucleotides are TGTGCCAGCAGTTTCGGGACAGGGGACTACGAGCAGTACTTC.

The V and J genes are TRBV7-3 and TRBJ2-3; 8 bases fit TRBD2. Germline assignment: CDR1 SGHTA and CDR2 FQGTGA. This CDR3 comprises 14 residues. The V gene end was trimmed by 5 bases and the J gene end by 6 bases; junction bases not matched to a gene: 7. The CDR3 nucleotides read TGTGCCAGCAGCCCTCGGACTAGCTTGGATACGCAGTATTTT. The encoded protein is CASSPRTSLDTQYF.

This sequence joins TRBV7-9 and TRBJ2-7, with 9 bases matching TRBD1. Germline lookup yields CDR1 SEHNR and CDR2 FQNEAQ (reference sequence). The CDR3 is 14 residues long. Trimming took 4 bases from V and 7 from J; bases not matched to a gene: 8. The CDR3 DNA follows: TGTGCCAGCAGCTCCGGGACAGGGTTGGGGGAGCAGTACTTC. Translating gives CASSSGTGLGEQYF.